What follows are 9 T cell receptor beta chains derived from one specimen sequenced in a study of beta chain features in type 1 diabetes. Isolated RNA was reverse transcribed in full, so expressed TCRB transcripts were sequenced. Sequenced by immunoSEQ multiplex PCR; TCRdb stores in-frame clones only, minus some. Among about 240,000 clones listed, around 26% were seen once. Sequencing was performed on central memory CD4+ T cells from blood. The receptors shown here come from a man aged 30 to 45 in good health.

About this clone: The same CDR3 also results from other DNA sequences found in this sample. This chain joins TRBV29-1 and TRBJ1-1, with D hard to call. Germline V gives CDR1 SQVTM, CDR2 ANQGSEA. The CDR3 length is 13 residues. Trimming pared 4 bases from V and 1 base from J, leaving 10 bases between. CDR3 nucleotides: TGCAGCGTTGCCTCCTGGCGGAACACTGAAGCTTTCTTT. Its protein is CSVASWRNTEAFF.

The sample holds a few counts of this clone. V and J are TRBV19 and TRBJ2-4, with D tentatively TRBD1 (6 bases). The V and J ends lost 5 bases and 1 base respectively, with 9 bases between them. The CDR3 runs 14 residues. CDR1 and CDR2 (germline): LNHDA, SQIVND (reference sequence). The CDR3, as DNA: TGTGCCAGTAGTCACAGGGAGGCCAAAAACATTCAGTACTTC. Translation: CASSHREAKNIQYF.

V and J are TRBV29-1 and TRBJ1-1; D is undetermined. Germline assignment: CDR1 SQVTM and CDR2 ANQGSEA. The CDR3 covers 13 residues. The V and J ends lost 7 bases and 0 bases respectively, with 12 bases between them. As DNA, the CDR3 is TGCAGCGGGACGGTGTGTCTGAACACTGAAGCTTTCTTT. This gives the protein CSGTVCLNTEAFF. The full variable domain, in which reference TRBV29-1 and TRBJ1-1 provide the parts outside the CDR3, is SAVISQKPSRDICQRGTSLTIQCQVDSQVTMMFWYRQQPGQSLTLIATANQGSEATYESGFVIDKFPISRPNLTFSTLTVSNMSPEDSSIYLCSGTVCLNTEAFFGQGTRLTVV.

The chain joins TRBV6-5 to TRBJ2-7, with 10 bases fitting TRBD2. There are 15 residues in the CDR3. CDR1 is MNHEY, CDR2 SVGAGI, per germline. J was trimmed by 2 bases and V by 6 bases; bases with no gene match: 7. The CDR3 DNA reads TGTGCCAGCAGGCCGGGACTAGCGCGCCCCTACGAGCAGTACTTC. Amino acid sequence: CASRPGLARPYEQYF.

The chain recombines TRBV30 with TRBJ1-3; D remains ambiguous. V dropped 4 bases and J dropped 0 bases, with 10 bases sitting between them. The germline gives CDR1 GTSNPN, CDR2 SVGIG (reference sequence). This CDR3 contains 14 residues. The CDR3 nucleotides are TGTGCCTGGACTCTAGGATTCTCTGGAAACACCATATATTTT. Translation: CAWTLGFSGNTIYF.

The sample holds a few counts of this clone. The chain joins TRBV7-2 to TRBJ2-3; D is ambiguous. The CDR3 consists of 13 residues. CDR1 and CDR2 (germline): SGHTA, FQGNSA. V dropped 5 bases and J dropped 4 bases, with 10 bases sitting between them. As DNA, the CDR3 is TGTGCCAGCAGCACCGCTAGAGCAGATACGCAGTATTTT. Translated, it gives CASSTARADTQYF.

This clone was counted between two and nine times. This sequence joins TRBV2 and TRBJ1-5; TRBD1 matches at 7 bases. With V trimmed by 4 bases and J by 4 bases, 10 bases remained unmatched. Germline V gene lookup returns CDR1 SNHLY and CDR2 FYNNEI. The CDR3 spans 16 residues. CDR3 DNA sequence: TGTGCCAGCAGTGCCCCGACAGGGCACCCTAATCAGCCCCAGCATTTT. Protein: CASSAPTGHPNQPQHF.

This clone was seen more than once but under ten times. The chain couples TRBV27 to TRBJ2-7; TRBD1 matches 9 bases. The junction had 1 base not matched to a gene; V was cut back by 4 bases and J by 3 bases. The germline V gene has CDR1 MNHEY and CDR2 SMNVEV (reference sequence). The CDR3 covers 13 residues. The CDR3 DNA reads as TGTGCCAGCAGTTACAGGGGGCACTACGAGCAGTACTTC. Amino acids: CASSYRGHYEQYF.

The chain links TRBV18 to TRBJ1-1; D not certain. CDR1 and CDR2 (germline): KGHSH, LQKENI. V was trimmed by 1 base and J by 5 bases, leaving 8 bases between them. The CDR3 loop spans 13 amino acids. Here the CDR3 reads CASSPLEKTEAFF. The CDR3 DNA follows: TGTGCCAGCTCACCACTGGAAAAGACTGAAGCTTTCTTT.